This T cell receptor (beta chain) was sequenced in a study of post-analysis software for immune sequencing data (dated by TCRdb to the mid-2010s). At the level of the whole study: The recorded disease courses included relapsing-remitting, secondary progressive and progressive-relapsing multiple sclerosis, and some patients had no subtype annotation. A subset of samples was prepared in parallel using single-end sample barcoding, then pooled and co-amplified after Illumina adapter ligation. The multiple sclerosis patient repertoires were compared with 11 previously published healthy control repertoires from donors aged about 6 to 26 years.

Looking up the germline V gene yields CDR1 MGHRA and CDR2 YSYEKL. There are 17 amino acids in the CDR3, from cysteine to phenylalanine inclusive. The retained sequence is limited to the CDR3, 51 bases, with the frame set at the first base. V is cut back by 4 bases and J by 1 base, with 7 bases in the junction unmatched. To demonstrate the VDJtools post-analysis software, TCR beta repertoires were profiled from the peripheral blood of about 13 young patients with multiple sclerosis. The patients with multiple sclerosis were children and adolescents between roughly 6 and 16 years of age. Notes on this clonotype: There is no known antigen for this receptor. No much larger clone exists at a distance of one base, and base qualities are not known.

Overall results and qualifications from the work: Direct clustering with F measure showed strong co-clustering of samples prepared in the same batch, prompting a batch-effect correction. Normalized Chao1 diversity was significantly lower in multiple sclerosis patients than controls, suggesting substantial peripheral T-cell clonal expansion. The multiple sclerosis patient group was slightly younger than the control group. About five TRBV segments, including TRBV5-6, TRBV5-1 and TRBV20-1, were significantly more frequent in patients than controls.

The library was produced with PCR. The reads were generated on an Illumina HiSeq 2500. Unique molecular identifiers were incorporated into TCR beta cDNA libraries to reduce PCR and sequencing biases. Some 500,000 cDNA molecules were obtained for every 1 to 10 million input T cells, so each molecule roughly corresponded to one T cell. The patient libraries were prepared and sequenced using the same protocol as the earlier healthy control dataset. Samples belonging to the same batch were prepared together, multiplexed and sequenced on a shared HiSeq lane. As for the authors' bioinformatics: Raw barcoded reads were processed with MIGEC, and single-read molecular identifier groups were discarded before consensus assembly and CDR3 extraction. Clonotype tables were post-analysed with VDJtools, and diversity was normalized by down-sampling all datasets to the smallest sample size. To correct batch-related cross-sample contamination, repertoire overlap clustering matched CDR3 amino acid sequences but not nucleotide sequences. The public reads were reanalyzed by TCRdb: fastp trimming at Q25, MiXCR alignment, in-frame beta chains only. Rows are combined by CDR3 protein, so each entry shows the most common genes and DNA. The V and J calls and clone size are TCRdb's, not the authors'. This sample has about 460,000 distinct CDR3 sequences in its table, and under 55% of those were observed once. The ten largest clonotypes hold 9.5% to 13% of the sample.

What was sequenced was blood. The rearranged segments are TRBV4-1 and TRBJ2-1, with 10 bases matching TRBD2. The sequence derives from a girl between 5 and 17 years old with multiple sclerosis. In nucleotides, the sequence is TGCGCCAGCAGCCGCGTAGCGGGAGGCGATTCCTACAATGAGCAGTTCTTC. Its translation is CASSRVAGGDSYNEQFF.